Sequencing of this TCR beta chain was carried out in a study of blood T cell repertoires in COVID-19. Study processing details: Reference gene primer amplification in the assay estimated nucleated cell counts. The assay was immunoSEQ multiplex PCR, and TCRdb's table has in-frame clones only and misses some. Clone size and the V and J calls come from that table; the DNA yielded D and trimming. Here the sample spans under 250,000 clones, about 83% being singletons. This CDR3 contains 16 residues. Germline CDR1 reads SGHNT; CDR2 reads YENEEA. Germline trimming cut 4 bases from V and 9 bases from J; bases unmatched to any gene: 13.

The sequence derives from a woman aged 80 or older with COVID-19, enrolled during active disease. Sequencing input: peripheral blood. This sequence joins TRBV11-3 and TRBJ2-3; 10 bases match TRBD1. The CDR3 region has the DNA TGTGCCAGCAGCTCGGGGACAGGGGAGGGTAAAGACACGCAGTATTTT. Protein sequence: CASSSGTGEGKDTQYF.